This T cell receptor (beta chain) was found in a study of lymphopenia after photon versus proton radiotherapy. This table comes from immunoSEQ multiplex PCR, and its TCRdb copy is limited to in-frame clones, with some not included. The table has roughly 30,000 clones, 85% to 90% seen once; the top ten hold approximately 6.2%. Broader study findings: Better survival with proton therapy was suggested as possible, not demonstrated.

This clone showed up just once. Its target is unknown. This CDR3 is 15 amino acids long. Per germline, CDR1 MDHEN and CDR2 SYDVKM. With 5 bases clipped from V and 1 base from J, the junction kept 5 bases outside the gene matches. The starting material was peripheral blood, obtained from a patient treated with photon-based radiotherapy. The J gene is TRBJ2-1, the V gene TRBV28; 7 bases fit TRBD1. The clonotype was recovered from a woman aged 45-65 years with pancreatic cancer. The DNA for the CDR3 is TGTGCCAGCAGTGATCTGACAGGGTCCTACAATGAGCAGTTCTTC. It translates to CASSDLTGSYNEQFF.